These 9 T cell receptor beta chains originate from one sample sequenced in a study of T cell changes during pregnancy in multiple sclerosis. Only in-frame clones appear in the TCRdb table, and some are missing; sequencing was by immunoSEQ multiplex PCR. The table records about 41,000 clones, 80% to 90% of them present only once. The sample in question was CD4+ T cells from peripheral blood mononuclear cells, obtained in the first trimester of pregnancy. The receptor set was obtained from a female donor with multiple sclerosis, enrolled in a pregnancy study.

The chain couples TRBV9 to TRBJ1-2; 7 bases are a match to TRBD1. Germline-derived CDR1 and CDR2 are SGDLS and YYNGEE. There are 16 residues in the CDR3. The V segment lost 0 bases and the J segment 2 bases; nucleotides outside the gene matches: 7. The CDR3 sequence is CASSVAPAGGNYGYTF. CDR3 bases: TGTGCCAGCAGCGTAGCTCCGGCAGGGGGGAACTATGGCTACACCTTC.

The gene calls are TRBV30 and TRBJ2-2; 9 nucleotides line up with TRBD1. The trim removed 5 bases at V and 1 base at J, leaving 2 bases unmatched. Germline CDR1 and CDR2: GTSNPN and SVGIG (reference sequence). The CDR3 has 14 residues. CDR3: CAWDRGLNTGELFF. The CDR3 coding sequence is TGTGCCTGGGACAGGGGGTTGAACACCGGGGAGCTGTTTTTT.

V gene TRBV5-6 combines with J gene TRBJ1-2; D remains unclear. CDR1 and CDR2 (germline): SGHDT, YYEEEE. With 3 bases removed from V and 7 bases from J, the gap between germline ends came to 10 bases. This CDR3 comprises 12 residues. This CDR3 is CASSSGPGGYTF. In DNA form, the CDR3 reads TGTGCCAGCAGCTCCGGTCCGGGTGGCTACACCTTC.

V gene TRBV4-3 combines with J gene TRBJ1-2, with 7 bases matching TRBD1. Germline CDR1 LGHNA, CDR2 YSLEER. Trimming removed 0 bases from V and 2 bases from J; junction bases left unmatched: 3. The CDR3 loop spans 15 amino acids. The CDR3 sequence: CASSQERGRNYGYTF. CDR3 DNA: TGCGCCAGCAGCCAAGAAAGGGGGCGAAACTATGGCTACACCTTC.

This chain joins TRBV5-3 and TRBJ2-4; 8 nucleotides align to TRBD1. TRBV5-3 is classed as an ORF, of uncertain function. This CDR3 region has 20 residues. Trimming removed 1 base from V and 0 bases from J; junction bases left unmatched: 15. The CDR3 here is CARSLNSGTGVVLAKNIQYF. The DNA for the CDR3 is TGTGCCAGAAGCTTGAATTCCGGGACAGGAGTAGTACTAGCCAAAAACATTCAGTACTTC.

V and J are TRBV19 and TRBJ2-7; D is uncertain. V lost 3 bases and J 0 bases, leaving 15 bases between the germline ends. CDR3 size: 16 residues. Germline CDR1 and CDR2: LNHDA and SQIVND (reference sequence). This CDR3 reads CASSIKPRSSSYEQYF. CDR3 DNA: TGTGCCAGTAGTATTAAGCCCAGGTCGAGCTCCTACGAGCAGTACTTC.

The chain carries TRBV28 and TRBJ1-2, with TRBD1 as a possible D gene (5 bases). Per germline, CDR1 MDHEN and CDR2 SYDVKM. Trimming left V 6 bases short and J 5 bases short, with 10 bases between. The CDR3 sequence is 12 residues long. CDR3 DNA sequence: TGTGCCAGCAGCTCGGGGGAGTATGGCTACACCTTC. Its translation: CASSSGEYGYTF.

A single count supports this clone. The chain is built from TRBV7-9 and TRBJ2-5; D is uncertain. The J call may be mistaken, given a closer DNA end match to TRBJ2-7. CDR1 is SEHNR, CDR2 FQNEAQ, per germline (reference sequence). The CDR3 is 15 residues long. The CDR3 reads CASSSRLSAEYEQYF. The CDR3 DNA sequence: TGTGCCAGCAGCTCCCGGTTGAGCGCTGAGTACGAGCAGTACTTC.

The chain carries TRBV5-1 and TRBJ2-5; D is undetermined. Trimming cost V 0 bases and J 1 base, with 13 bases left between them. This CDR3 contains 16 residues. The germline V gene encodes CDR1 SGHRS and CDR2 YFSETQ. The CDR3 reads CASSLVTLGAQETQYF. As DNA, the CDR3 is TGCGCCAGCAGCTTGGTTACCCTGGGCGCCCAAGAGACCCAGTACTTC.